The table lists the clone carrying this T cell receptor beta chain with a few counts. The antigen remains undetermined. This sample was included in a study of cytomegalovirus exposure and HLA in healthy donors. Study findings and constraints: Most of the CMV-associated TCR beta chains (in a later analysis) appeared to be HLA-restricted. TCR beta V- and J-gene trimming was later associated with a missense DCLRE1C variant. About 87% or about 30% of the time was how often most TCR beta V segments were productive, according to an earlier analysis. Within the data, a cluster of highly shared sequence variants was likely a sequencing artifact.

PCR involved 60 Vbeta and 13 Jbeta primers. Only in-frame clones appear in the TCRdb table, and some are missing; sequencing was by immunoSEQ multiplex PCR. The sample has under 200,000 clones; approximately 80% are singletons. The V end was cut by 2 bases, the J end by 1 base, with 11 bases between. The CDR3 has 15 residues. The germline gives CDR1 MNHNY, CDR2 SVGAGI (reference sequence). Sequencing was performed on PBMCs. V usage is TRBV6-6 and J usage is TRBJ1-1; D is unclear. This receptor was identified in a male donor in good health and CMV-seropositive. CDR3 DNA: TGTGCCAGCAGTTACCCCATGGAGGGGAACACTGAAGCTTTCTTT. Translated, it gives CASSYPMEGNTEAFF.